The rows below give T cell receptor beta chains drawn from one sample of a study of CD8+CD57+ T cells in acquired aplastic anemia. TCRdb independently ran MiXCR on the reads; one entry per CDR3 protein. The sample has about 210,000 distinct CDR3 sequences, over 60% seen once. Sequenced sample: sorted CD4+, CD8+, or CD8+CD57+ T cells (not recorded which) from PBMCs. All receptors come from a human donor in good health. Both conserved end residues are part of each CDR3. The order of the fields is CDR3 length, V gene, J gene, clone size, D gene, CDR3 protein, CDR3 DNA. D genes are given only for firm matches. For some rows the clone size is stated as once, few or many, or as a class when expanded; others skip it.

>15|TRBV20-1|TRBJ1-4|.|TRBD1
CSARDTGGNGEKLFF
TGCAGTGCTAGAGATACAGGGGGCAATGGGGAAAAACTGTTTTTT
>17|TRBV5-4|TRBJ2-2|many|TRBD2
CASSPQTSGGYTGELFF
TGTGCCAGCAGCCCCCAGACTAGCGGGGGGTACACCGGGGAGCTGTTTTTT
>16|TRBV7-6|TRBJ1-5|many|.
CASSLEAGLSNQPQHF
TGTGCCAGCAGCTTAGAGGCCGGGCTGAGCAATCAGCCCCAGCATTTT
>15|TRBV2|TRBJ2-3|.|TRBD2
CASSVNGRSTDTQYF
TGTGCCAGCAGTGTAAACGGGAGGAGCACAGATACGCAGTATTTT
>13|TRBV19|TRBJ2-6|.|.
CASSMWGANVLTF
TGTGCCAGTAGTATGTGGGGGGCCAACGTCCTGACTTTC
>16|TRBV15|TRBJ2-2|.|TRBD2
CATSRESGRNTGELFF
TGTGCCACCAGCAGAGAAAGCGGGAGGAACACCGGGGAGCTGTTTTTT
>12|TRBV12-5|TRBJ2-1|.|TRBD2
CASGWTSGEQFF
TGTGCTAGTGGTTGGACTAGCGGGGAGCAGTTCTTC
>16|TRBV12-3/TRBV12-4|TRBJ2-5|few|TRBD2
CASSRLAGGPKETQYF
TGTGCCAGCAGCCGATTAGCGGGAGGCCCTAAAGAGACCCAGTACTTC
>15|TRBV25-1|TRBJ2-3|few|TRBD2
CASSDTGRVTDTQYF
TGTGCCAGCAGTGATACGGGGAGGGTCACAGATACGCAGTATTTT
>14|TRBV7-6|TRBJ2-7|many|.
CASSSDIFSYEQYF
TGTGCCAGCAGCTCGGACATCTTCTCCTACGAGCAGTACTTC
>16|TRBV15|TRBJ2-1|.|TRBD1
CATSRSLTGGHNEQFF
TGTGCCACCAGCAGGTCGCTAACAGGGGGACACAATGAGCAGTTCTTC
>15|TRBV19|TRBJ2-5|once|.
CASSPWASWGETQYF
TGTGCCAGTAGTCCATGGGCCAGTTGGGGGGAGACCCAGTACTTC
>18|TRBV2|TRBJ2-1|once|TRBD2
CASSATPVPAGGPDEQFF
TGTGCCAGCAGCGCCACCCCTGTACCAGCGGGGGGGCCGGATGAGCAGTTCTTC
>18|TRBV12-3/TRBV12-4|TRBJ2-3|many|TRBD2
CASSLRLAGGGSTDTQYF
TGTGCCAGCAGTTTAAGACTAGCGGGAGGGGGTAGCACAGATACGCAGTATTTT
>16|TRBV7-9|TRBJ1-1|.|TRBD1
CASSIATGTGSTEAFF
TGTGCCAGCAGCATAGCGACAGGGACAGGGAGCACTGAAGCTTTCTTT
>16|TRBV10-3|TRBJ2-7|.|TRBD1
CAISGASGTGGNEQYF
TGTGCCATCAGTGGAGCCTCCGGGACAGGGGGCAACGAGCAGTACTTC
>12|TRBV5-8|TRBJ2-3|.|.
CASSGSSSAQYF
TGTGCCAGCAGCGGCTCTAGCTCCGCGCAGTATTTT
>18|TRBV7-3|TRBJ2-3|.|TRBD2
CASSETSGGATSTDTQYF
TGTGCCAGCAGCGAGACTAGCGGGGGCGCAACTAGCACAGATACGCAGTATTTT
>9|TRBV25-1|TRBJ2-1|.|.
CAAYNEQFF
TGTGCAGCCTACAATGAGCAGTTCTTC
>12|TRBV6-5|TRBJ2-5|.|.
CASRPSMSGISF
TGTGCCAGCAGACCTTCGATGTCGGGGATTTCATTC
>15|TRBV19|TRBJ1-5|.|.
CASSIVRGSNQPQHF
TGTGCCAGTAGTATAGTGCGGGGTTCCAATCAGCCCCAGCATTTT
>15|TRBV4-1|TRBJ2-5|.|.
CASSQEGARFQAQYF
TGCGCCAGCAGCCAAGAAGGGGCCCGTTTCCAAGCCCAGTACTTC
>17|TRBV15|TRBJ2-3|.|.
CATSRDSGTGISDTQYF
TGTGCCACCAGCAGAGATAGCGGGACAGGGATTTCAGATACGCAGTATTTT
>14|TRBV10-3|TRBJ1-6|.|TRBD1
CAISVGTVLEPLHF
TGTGCCATCAGTGTTGGGACAGTATTAGAACCCCTCCACTTT